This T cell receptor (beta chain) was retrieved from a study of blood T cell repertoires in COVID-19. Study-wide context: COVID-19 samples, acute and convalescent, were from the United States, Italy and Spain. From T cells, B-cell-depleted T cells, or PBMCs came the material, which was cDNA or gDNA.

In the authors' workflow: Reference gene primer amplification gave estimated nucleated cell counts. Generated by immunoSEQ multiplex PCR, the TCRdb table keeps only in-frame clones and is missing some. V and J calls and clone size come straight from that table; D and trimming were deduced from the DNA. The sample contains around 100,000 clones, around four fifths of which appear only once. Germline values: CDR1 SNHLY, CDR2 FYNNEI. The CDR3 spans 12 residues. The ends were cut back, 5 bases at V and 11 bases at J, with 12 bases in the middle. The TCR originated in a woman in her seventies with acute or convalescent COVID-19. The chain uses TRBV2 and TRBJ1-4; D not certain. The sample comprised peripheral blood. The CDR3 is CASSYTREKLFF. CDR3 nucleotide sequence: TGTGCCAGCAGTTACACCCGGGAGAAACTGTTTTTT.